These 29 T cell receptor beta chains share one sample of origin, sequenced in a study of memory CD4+ T cells and cytomegalovirus serostatus. The sort gate was single viable CD3+CD4+CD8-CD45RO+ cells for memory CD4+ T cells. Profiling relied on immunoSEQ multiplex PCR, and the TCRdb table lists in-frame clones only, not all of them. This sample has 40,000 to 55,000 clones, with 82% found just once. Specimen: memory CD4+ T cells from blood. The receptors originated from an adult in good health and CMV-seronegative.

This clone turned up a few times. The chain has TRBV7-2 and TRBJ2-7, with 9 bases fitting TRBD1. After removal of 1 base from V and 7 bases from J, the junction contained 5 bases not matched to a gene. The CDR3 spans 14 residues. Per germline, CDR1 SGHTA and CDR2 FQGNSA. CDR3 sequence reads: CASSLVGQGAEQYF. The CDR3 nucleotides are TGTGCCAGCAGCTTAGTGGGACAGGGCGCTGAGCAGTACTTC.

The rearrangement uses TRBV2 and TRBJ1-5, with a tentative D call TRBD1 (5 bases). The V end was cut by 5 bases, the J end by 5 bases, with 10 bases between. Looked up from germline, CDR1 is SNHLY and CDR2 is FYNNEI. The CDR3 has 13 amino acids. The CDR3 bases are TGTGCCAGCAGTAGGTGGGGGGATCAGCCCCAGCATTTT. The encoded protein is CASSRWGDQPQHF.

The V gene is TRBV28, the J gene TRBJ1-2; no clear D. The CDR3 contains 13 residues. The germline gives CDR1 MDHEN, CDR2 SYDVKM. Trimming stripped 6 bases from V and 1 base from J, with 9 bases between. In DNA, the CDR3 is TGTGCCAGCAGGGGAGACAATAACTATGGCTACACCTTC. Protein: CASRGDNNYGYTF.

The CDR3 region has the DNA TGTGCCAGCATCCCCCCCGGGACGGTGAACACTGAAGCTTTCTTT. Its protein product is CASIPPGTVNTEAFF. This chain uses TRBV7-2 with TRBJ1-1, with D tentatively TRBD1 (5 bases). Deletions cut 7 bases from V and 0 bases from J, with 15 bases between. This CDR3 has 15 amino acids. Germline loops: CDR1 SGHTA, CDR2 FQGNSA.

V usage is TRBV10-1 and J usage is TRBJ1-5; D is uncertain. Trimming left V 4 bases short and J 3 bases short, with 19 bases between. The CDR3 consists of 17 residues. The germline gives CDR1 WNHNN, CDR2 SYGVQD (reference sequence). The CDR3 loop is CASSGEHLWLYNQPQHF. Here the CDR3 DNA reads TGCGCCAGCAGTGGTGAACACCTTTGGCTTTACAATCAGCCCCAGCATTTT.

J is TRBJ2-7 and V is TRBV6-1, with a tentative D call TRBD2 (6 bases). With 7 bases removed from V and 2 bases from J, the gap between germline ends came to 18 bases. The CDR3 is made up of 15 amino acids. The germline gives CDR1 MNHNS, CDR2 SASEGT. CDR3 residues: CASKILASGTYEQYF. The CDR3, as DNA: TGTGCCAGCAAAATACTAGCCAGTGGAACCTACGAGCAGTACTTC.

The CDR3 here is CAGRQGGQPQHF. CDR3 bases: TGTGCCGGTCGACAGGGCGGTCAGCCCCAGCATTTT. This rearrangement joins TRBV30 to TRBJ1-5, with 7 bases that match TRBD1. Germline values: CDR1 GTSNPN, CDR2 SVGIG (reference sequence). The CDR3 spans 12 residues. Trimming cost V 8 bases and J 6 bases; bases outside gene matches: 7.

V usage is TRBV10-3 and J usage is TRBJ1-3; D is ambiguous. V was trimmed by 3 bases and J by 0 bases, leaving 6 bases between them. CDR1 is ENHRY and CDR2 is SYGVKD in the germline V gene. The CDR3 consists of 14 residues. CDR3 nucleotide sequence: TGTGCCATCAGTGACAGCTCCTCTGGAAACACCATATATTTT. It encodes CAISDSSSGNTIYF.

V is TRBV4-1 and J is TRBJ2-1, with 8 bases aligning to TRBD1. The germline gives CDR1 MGHRA, CDR2 YSYEKL. The ends lost 4 bases at V and 8 bases at J; junction bases unmatched: 7. This CDR3 region has 14 residues. This CDR3 is CASSPTTGVYEQFF. The CDR3 bases are TGCGCCAGCAGCCCCACGACAGGGGTATATGAGCAGTTCTTC.

The rearrangement links TRBV7-2 to TRBJ2-7; 11 bases are a match to TRBD1. Germline trimming cut 3 bases from V and 3 bases from J; bases unmatched to any gene: 7. There are 16 residues in the CDR3. Germline CDR1 is SGHTA and CDR2 is FQGNSA. In DNA form, the CDR3 reads TGTGCCAGCAGCTTTTTAGGGACAGGGGGTTACTACGAGCAGTACTTC. It yields the protein CASSFLGTGGYYEQYF.

The rearrangement links TRBV6-1 to TRBJ1-4; D not certain. Trimming cost V 8 bases and J 0 bases, with 7 bases left between them. This CDR3 spans 13 amino acids. Germline assignment: CDR1 MNHNS and CDR2 SASEGT. The CDR3 loop reads CASVLATNEKLFF. DNA of the CDR3: TGTGCCAGCGTACTGGCAACTAATGAAAAACTGTTTTTT.

Remarks on this clone: This specimen includes other DNA sequences encoding the same CDR3. The CDR3 loop reads CASSESGVSNQPQHF. CDR3 in DNA: TGTGCCAGCAGTGAAAGTGGGGTAAGCAATCAGCCCCAGCATTTT. The genes are TRBV2 and TRBJ1-5; no clear D. The CDR3 has 15 residues. V shed 2 bases and J shed 1 base, with 9 bases lying between them. From germline, CDR1 is SNHLY and CDR2 FYNNEI.

The chain recombines TRBV5-6 with TRBJ1-4; D gene uncertain. Trimming shortened V by 1 base and J by 5 bases, and 15 bases separated the two germline ends. This CDR3 has 16 amino acids. Germline V CDR1 and CDR2: SGHDT, YYEEEE. Written as DNA, the CDR3 is TGTGCCAGCAGCTTGAATTTGCAGGCGGCGAATGAAAAACTGTTTTTT. Its protein is CASSLNLQAANEKLFF.

The gene calls are TRBV6-1 and TRBJ1-4, with a possible D match to TRBD1 (5 bases). V was clipped by 7 bases and J by 8 bases, with 14 bases between them. CDR3 size: 13 residues. Germline V gene lookup returns CDR1 MNHNS and CDR2 SASEGT. In nucleotides, the CDR3 is TGTGCCAGCACCCCGCAGGGCCGGGAAAAACTGTTTTTT. Protein product: CASTPQGREKLFF.

This clone was detected a few times. The J gene is TRBJ2-5, the V gene TRBV2; maybe TRBD1 (6 bases). CDR1 and CDR2 from the germline V gene are SNHLY and FYNNEI. The CDR3 is 14 residues long. Trimming pared 3 bases from V and 1 base from J, leaving 9 bases between. The DNA for the CDR3 is TGTGCCAGCAGTGACAGGGGTATCCAAGAGACCCAGTACTTC. As protein: CASSDRGIQETQYF.

V gene TRBV29-1 combines with J gene TRBJ1-3, with D perhaps matching TRBD1 (6 bases). The V and J ends lost 1 base and 7 bases respectively, with 14 bases between them. The CDR3 sequence is 14 residues long. Per germline, CDR1 SQVTM and CDR2 ANQGSEA. The CDR3 DNA reads TGCAGCGTTGAAGGGGGCCAGGGGACGAACACCATATATTTT. Its translation: CSVEGGQGTNTIYF. Full variable domain (outside the CDR3, taken from reference TRBV29-1 and TRBJ1-3): SAVISQKPSRDICQRGTSLTIQCQVDSQVTMMFWYRQQPGQSLTLIATANQGSEATYESGFVIDKFPISRPNLTFSTLTVSNMSPEDSSIYLCSVEGGQGTNTIYFGEGSWLTVV.

This clone came up a few times. This chain connects TRBV29-1 to TRBJ1-2, with D maybe TRBD1 (5 bases). The V gene's germline CDR1 is SQVTM and CDR2 ANQGSEA. Trimming removed 3 bases at V and 4 bases at J, with 9 bases between. The CDR3 totals 12 residues. The CDR3 DNA is TGCAGCGTTGAGAAGGGACTCTATGGCTACACCTTC. It is translated as CSVEKGLYGYTF. Together with reference TRBV29-1 and TRBJ1-2, the CDR3 gives the full variable domain: SAVISQKPSRDICQRGTSLTIQCQVDSQVTMMFWYRQQPGQSLTLIATANQGSEATYESGFVIDKFPISRPNLTFSTLTVSNMSPEDSSIYLCSVEKGLYGYTFGSGTRLTVV.

This clone was counted a few times. The chain joins TRBV28 to TRBJ1-1, with 7 bases that match TRBD1. With 8 bases clipped from V and 4 bases from J, the junction kept 4 bases outside the gene matches. The CDR3 extends over 12 amino acids. Germline lookup yields CDR1 MDHEN and CDR2 SYDVKM. This CDR3 is CASSGGLTEAFF. The CDR3 coding sequence is TGTGCCAGCTCAGGGGGTCTCACTGAAGCTTTCTTT.

The V gene is TRBV6-1, the J gene TRBJ1-1; 7 bases are a match to TRBD1. V lost 2 bases, J lost 1 base, and 16 bases stayed unmatched. CDR1 and CDR2 (germline): MNHNS, SASEGT. The CDR3 runs 19 residues. The CDR3 is CASSERPGTAIFKNTEAFF. CDR3 coding DNA: TGTGCCAGCAGTGAACGCCCCGGGACAGCCATTTTCAAGAACACTGAAGCTTTCTTT.

This clone was counted only a few times. The gene calls are TRBV30 and TRBJ1-2, with D perhaps matching TRBD1 (5 bases). The CDR3 runs to 16 residues. V lost 5 bases and J 2 bases, leaving 21 bases between the germline ends. The germline CDR1 and CDR2 sequences are GTSNPN and SVGIG (reference sequence). CDR3 loop: CAWQTGTSSRNYGYTF. As DNA, the CDR3 is TGTGCCTGGCAGACCGGGACCTCCTCCAGGAACTATGGCTACACCTTC.

This clone appeared a few times. This chain joins TRBV5-4 and TRBJ1-6; the D is unclear. Trimming left V 1 base short and J 7 bases short, with 6 bases between. The CDR3 sequence is 13 residues long. Germline assignment: CDR1 SGHNT and CDR2 YYREEE (reference sequence). CDR3 DNA sequence: TGTGCCAGCAGCTTGCCGGGCAATTCACCCCTCCACTTT. Protein sequence: CASSLPGNSPLHF.

The V gene is TRBV29-1, the J gene TRBJ1-2; TRBD1 is a possible D gene (5 bases). V was pared by 4 bases and J by 2 bases, with 11 bases between. Germline V gene data show CDR1 as SQVTM and CDR2 as ANQGSEA. This CDR3 is 13 amino acids long. The CDR3 loop is CSVAAGQNYGYTF. The CDR3 DNA is TGCAGCGTTGCTGCGGGGCAGAACTATGGCTACACCTTC.

The V gene is TRBV5-1, the J gene TRBJ2-7, with 11 nucleotides matching TRBD1. V lost 2 bases and J lost 5; bases outside the gene matches: 3. Germline V gene lookup returns CDR1 SGHRS and CDR2 YFSETQ. The length of the CDR3 is 14 residues. CDR3 nucleotide sequence: TGCGCCAGCAGCTTACGGGACAGGGGGGACGAGCAGTACTTC. It is translated as CASSLRDRGDEQYF.

The rearrangement links TRBV30 to TRBJ1-1; D not certain. Trimming cost V 2 bases and J 8 bases, with 15 bases left between them. Germline V lookup: CDR1 GTSNPN, CDR2 SVGIG (reference sequence). This CDR3 region has 13 residues. CDR3 loop: CAWSKGAIAEAFF. The CDR3 DNA is TGTGCCTGGAGTAAAGGAGCCATCGCCGAAGCTTTCTTT.

This clone showed up just once. The chain joins TRBV6-1 to TRBJ2-3, with a weak D call TRBD1 (5 bases). This CDR3 contains 13 residues. From germline, CDR1 is MNHNS and CDR2 SASEGT. Trimming cost V 6 bases and J 1 base, with 8 bases left between them. The CDR3 protein is CASRGRGTDTQYF. In DNA form, the CDR3 reads TGTGCCAGCAGAGGCAGGGGCACAGATACGCAGTATTTT.

This chain joins TRBV11-3 and TRBJ2-5; 10 bases align to TRBD1. The V and J ends lost 4 bases and 1 base, in that order; junction bases with no gene match: 3. The CDR3 spans 15 residues. CDR1 and CDR2 (germline): SGHNT, YENEEA. The CDR3 sequence: CASSYRTGGQETQYF. The DNA for the CDR3 is TGTGCCAGCAGCTACCGGACAGGGGGCCAAGAGACCCAGTACTTC.

This chain connects TRBV27 to TRBJ1-1; TRBD1 is a possible D gene (5 bases). V lost 8 bases and J lost 1, with 11 bases in between. This CDR3 is 13 amino acids long. Germline V gene data show CDR1 as MNHEY and CDR2 as SMNVEV (reference sequence). The CDR3, as DNA: TGTGCCAGCTCAGGACACACGAACACTGAAGCTTTCTTT. Translated, it gives CASSGHTNTEAFF.

The table lists this clone with a few counts. This sequence joins TRBV4-1 and TRBJ1-2, with D possibly being TRBD1 (6 bases). The V gene lost 4 bases and the J gene lost 0 bases, with 12 bases spanning the gap. The length of the CDR3 is 15 residues. The germline gives CDR1 MGHRA, CDR2 YSYEKL. In DNA, the CDR3 is TGCGCCAGCAGCCGTGACAGGTCCTCTAACTATGGCTACACCTTC. This sequence encodes CASSRDRSSNYGYTF.

This chain uses TRBV6-1 with TRBJ1-3; D is unclear. The germline V gene has CDR1 MNHNS and CDR2 SASEGT. V lost 1 base and J 4 bases, leaving 11 bases between the germline ends. The CDR3 is made up of 15 amino acids. DNA for the CDR3: TGTGCCAGCAGTGAAGATGTGATAGCCGGAAACACCATATATTTT. Protein product: CASSEDVIAGNTIYF.